This is a list of T cell receptor beta chains from one sample in a study of T cell repertoires in ileal Crohn's disease. Produced via immunoSEQ multiplex PCR; TCRdb's table is partial and in-frame only. The sample lists under 15,000 clones, roughly four fifths seen once, with roughly a tenth in the top ten. The sample consisted of ileal tissue. The source is an adult with Crohn's disease. CDR3s include the opening cysteine and the closing phenylalanine or tryptophan. The order of the fields is V gene, D gene, J gene, clone size, CDR3 DNA, CDR3 protein. D genes are given only for firm matches. Expanded clones are given a class, and other clones once, few, many or no size at all.

>TRBV9|TRBD2|TRBJ2-2|.
TGTGCCAGCAGCCCACCCGGGACTAGCACCGGGGAGCTGTTTTTT
CASSPPGTSTGELFF
>TRBV7-9|TRBD2|TRBJ2-5|.
TGTGCCAGCAGCATTACTAGGTCCGGACTAGCGGGACAAGAGACCCAGTACTTC
CASSITRSGLAGQETQYF
>TRBV10-1|TRBD2|TRBJ2-3|.
TGCGCCAGCAGTGAGTCCAAACGACTAGCGGCCATCACAGATACGCAGTATTTT
CASSESKRLAAITDTQYF
>TRBV6-1|.|TRBJ2-1|.
TGTGCCGGCAGTGAAGCAGACAGCTACAATGAGCAGTTCTTC
CAGSEADSYNEQFF
>TRBV6-1|.|TRBJ1-1|.
TGTGCCAGCACTTTGGAGGGCGCGCAGAACACTGAAGCTTTCTTT
CASTLEGAQNTEAFF
>TRBV9|.|TRBJ2-3|once
TGTGCCAGCAGCGTAGGTCGGGGTGCTAGCACAGATACGCAGTATTTT
CASSVGRGASTDTQYF
>TRBV29-1|.|TRBJ2-7|.
TGCAGCGTCCTCCGGGGGACCTACGAGCAGTACTTC
CSVLRGTYEQYF
>TRBV11-2|TRBD2|TRBJ2-5|.
TGTGCCAGCAGCTTAGCTGGCGGGAGCAAGGAGACCCAGTACTTC
CASSLAGGSKETQYF
>TRBV6-1|.|TRBJ1-2|once
TGTGCCAGCAGTGAATGGACTTATGGCTACACCTTC
CASSEWTYGYTF
>TRBV7-7|TRBD2|TRBJ2-1|.
TGTGCTAGCAGCTTAGATCTCTCTTCTAGCGGGAATGAGCAGTTCTTC
CASSLDLSSSGNEQFF
>TRBV7-9|TRBD1|TRBJ1-5|once
TGTGCCAGCAGCTTGGGACAGCAAAATCAGCCCCAGCATTTT
CASSLGQQNQPQHF
>TRBV4-1|.|TRBJ1-1|few
TGCGCCAGCAGCCATGGCTCGAACACTGAAGCTTTCTTT
CASSHGSNTEAFF
>TRBV9|TRBD1|TRBJ1-5|once
TGTGCCAGCAGCCGGGACAGGGGATCCCGGCGCAATCAGCCCCAGCATTTT
CASSRDRGSRRNQPQHF
>TRBV6-6|TRBD2|TRBJ2-7|.
TGTGCCAGCAGACCGGGACTAGCGGGATCCGAGCAGTACTTC
CASRPGLAGSEQYF
>TRBV2|.|TRBJ1-2|.
TGTGCCAGCAGTGATCCCGGGGCTAACTATGGCTACACCTTC
CASSDPGANYGYTF
>TRBV18|TRBD1|TRBJ1-3|.
TGTGCCAGCTCAACGCAGACAGGGGTCCACTCTGGAAATACCATATATTTT
CASSTQTGVHSGNTIYF
>TRBV2|TRBD1|TRBJ1-4|.
TGTGCCAGCAGGCCCGGGACATTACAGGGGGCGCGAGAAAAACTGTTTTTT
CASRPGTLQGAREKLFF
>TRBV27|.|TRBJ1-4|.
TGTGCCAGCAGGAGAGACAGAGCGAATGAAAAACTGTTTTTT
CASRRDRANEKLFF
>TRBV5-6|.|TRBJ1-4|.
TGTGCCAGCAGCGGCGTAGGCGGGAATGAAAAACTGTTTTTT
CASSGVGGNEKLFF
>TRBV2|TRBD1|TRBJ1-4|.
TGTGCCAGCAGTAGACAGGGCGGTAGGGAAAAACTGTTTTTT
CASSRQGGREKLFF
>TRBV27|TRBD1|TRBJ1-3|once
TGTGCCAGCAGTCGCCGGACAGGGAGCTCTGGAAACACCATATATTTT
CASSRRTGSSGNTIYF
>TRBV2|TRBD1|TRBJ1-3|.
TGTGCCAGCAGCCCCTGGACAGGCCGTCTCCCTGGAAACACCATATATTTT
CASSPWTGRLPGNTIYF
>TRBV6-1|.|TRBJ1-5|once
TGTGCCAGCAGCACGGACAGCCATCAGCCCCAGCATTTT
CASSTDSHQPQHF
>TRBV29-1|.|TRBJ1-2|.
TGCAGCGTTGAAGAGACCGCCGGGACTGGTGGCTACACCTTC
CSVEETAGTGGYTF
>TRBV5-1|.|TRBJ2-7|.
TGCGCCAGCTCTAGGGGATACAACTACGAGCAGTACTTC
CASSRGYNYEQYF
>TRBV11-2|.|TRBJ2-4|.
TGTGCCAGCAGCTTAGGCCTAGACATTCAGTACTTC
CASSLGLDIQYF
>TRBV6-5|.|TRBJ2-5|.
TGTGCCAGCAGTTACTCTTCGGGGAGGGAGACCCAGTACTTC
CASSYSSGRETQYF
>TRBV19|.|TRBJ1-3|.
TGTGCCAGCACCCGGGGTGGATCCGGAAACACCATATATTTT
CASTRGGSGNTIYF
>TRBV28|TRBD1|TRBJ1-2|.
TGTGCCAGCAGAGAGGGGACAGGGACCGGCTACACCTTC
CASREGTGTGYTF
>TRBV13|TRBD1|TRBJ2-1|once
TGTGCCAGCAGCTGGGACAGGGGATCCTACAATGAGCAGTTCTTC
CASSWDRGSYNEQFF
>TRBV6-4|TRBD2|TRBJ2-3|once
TGTGCCAGCAGTGACTCGAGCGGGGGGGCAGATACGCAGTATTTT
CASSDSSGGADTQYF
>TRBV6-5|.|TRBJ1-1|.
TGTGCCAGCAGTTACTCGACAGGAGGTAGGACTGAAGCTTTCTTT
CASSYSTGGRTEAFF
>TRBV6-4|TRBD1|TRBJ2-2|.
TGTGCCAGCAGTGAGGCGGACAGGGACACCGGGGAGCTGTTTTTT
CASSEADRDTGELFF
>TRBV19|TRBD1|TRBJ2-3|once
TGTGCCAGTAGTAACCCAACAGGGGATGATACGCAGTATTTT
CASSNPTGDDTQYF
>TRBV7-9|TRBD1|TRBJ1-5|.
TGTGCCAGCAGCCCGGGACAGTCTGATCAGCCCCAGCATTTT
CASSPGQSDQPQHF
>TRBV9|TRBD2|TRBJ2-2|.
TGTGCCAGCAGCGGGGGAGGACTAGCGGGAGTCGGGGAGCTGTTTTTT
CASSGGGLAGVGELFF
>TRBV30|TRBD2|TRBJ2-1|.
TGTGCCTGGTTGGGAGGGGAGTACAATGAGCAGTTCTTC
CAWLGGEYNEQFF
>TRBV11-2|.|TRBJ2-1|.
TGTGCCAGCACCGGGACTTCCTTCCATGAGCAGTTCTTC
CASTGTSFHEQFF
>TRBV5-5|.|TRBJ2-7|.
TGTGCCAGCAGCTTAACGGGTTCCTACGAGCAGTACTTC
CASSLTGSYEQYF
>TRBV6-4|.|TRBJ2-3|.
TGTGCCAGCAGTGACGGGGCGGCTAGCACAGATACGCAGTATTTT
CASSDGAASTDTQYF
>TRBV9|.|TRBJ2-7|.
TGTGCCAGCAGCATGGGGCTAACCACGTACGAGCAGTACTTC
CASSMGLTTYEQYF
>TRBV29-1|.|TRBJ1-1|once
TGCAGCGCTGGACACATGAACACTGAAGCTTTCTTT
CSAGHMNTEAFF
>TRBV4-1|.|TRBJ2-1|.
TGCGCCAGCAGCCAGGGCGGGATCTACAATGAGCAGTTCTTC
CASSQGGIYNEQFF
>TRBV6-1|TRBD1|TRBJ1-5|.
TGTGCCAGCAGTGCGGGACAGCGAAATCAGCCCCAGCATTTT
CASSAGQRNQPQHF
>TRBV7-3|TRBD1|TRBJ1-6|.
TGTGCCAGCAGCTTAGCAGGGGGCAATTCACCCCTCCACTTT
CASSLAGGNSPLHF
>TRBV5-1|TRBD1|TRBJ2-7|.
TGCGCCAGCAGCTCAATAACAGGGGGCGCCTACGAGCAGTACTTC
CASSSITGGAYEQYF
>TRBV5-6|.|TRBJ2-5|few
TGTGCCAGCAGCTCTTGGCAGCAAGAGACCCAGTACTTC
CASSSWQQETQYF
>TRBV28|.|TRBJ1-2|once
TGTGCCAGCAGCCCCACCGACACCTCTAACTATGGCTACACCTTC
CASSPTDTSNYGYTF
>TRBV20-1|TRBD1|TRBJ1-2|.
TGCATTCAGGACAGGGTGGGTGGCTACACCTTC
CIQDRVGGYTF